The clone carrying this TCR delta chain has only a few counts. Its antigen is currently unknown. A far larger clone differs by one base, so this is likely a read error. This specimen includes other DNA sequences encoding the same CDR3. TCR cDNA was made from PBMC RNA with gamma- and delta-chain-specific primers. TCRdb fed the RT-PCR reads into CATT to redo clone calling. This repertoire shows 700 to 900 delta-chain clones, approximately 40% found once; its top ten account for over 15%. The sample comes from a study of delta chains in infants with herpesvirus infections. Study-level points and caveats: The public Vdelta1 clonotype appeared in about 20% of the 18 CMV-infected infants.

Trimming took 0 bases from V and 3 from J, leaving 37 bases between them. From germline, CDR1 is GEAIGNYY and CDR2 EKD. CDR3 size: 23 residues. The origin of this receptor is a human donor who was a Ugandan infant, either HIV-exposed or HIV-unexposed (not recorded which). V gene TRDV2 combines with J gene TRDJ1, with D perhaps assigned TRDD2 or TRDD3 (6 bases each). The sequencing here drew on peripheral blood, taken at time point 3 of longitudinal follow-up. In DNA form, the CDR3 reads TGTGCCTGTGACACCGTTTCGGGGTCCTACAGAGTGGGTGATACGCGTATTTCCGATAAACTCATCTTT. This encodes CACDTVSGSYRVGDTRISDKLIF.